These 22 T cell receptor beta chains came from one sample sequenced in a study of chemoradiotherapy in HPV16-positive cancers. Data came from immunoSEQ multiplex PCR; TCRdb stores just in-frame clones and leaves some out. In the table there are under 6,500 clones, about 88% of which are singletons. This sample comprised tumor tissue, obtained from a patient who underwent chemoradiotherapy. These receptors came from a human donor with HPV-associated anogenital cancer.

J is TRBJ1-5 and V is TRBV9, with D possibly TRBD1 on 5 matching bases. The CDR3 has 15 amino acids. The V gene lost 2 bases and the J gene lost 6 bases, with 15 bases spanning the gap. Looked up from germline, CDR1 is SGDLS and CDR2 is YYNGEE. The CDR3 sequence: CASSVSGGIGQPQHF. CDR3 sequence (DNA): TGTGCCAGCAGCGTTTCGGGGGGGATCGGTCAGCCCCAGCATTTT.

In DNA, the CDR3 is TGTGCCAGCAGCCAAGATAGCCCCACTAGGGGCTTCGAGCAGTACTTC. Protein product: CASSQDSPTRGFEQYF. The rearrangement links TRBV14 to TRBJ2-7; D possibly uses TRBD1 or TRBD2 (5 bases each). The CDR3 has 16 amino acids. Germline assignment: CDR1 SGHDN and CDR2 FVKESK. The V end lost 0 bases, the J end lost 6 bases, and 18 bases lay between the germline ends. The full variable domain, with the rest looked up from reference TRBV14 and TRBJ2-7, is EAGVTQFPSHSVIEKGQTVTLRCDPISGHDNLYWYRRVMGKEIKFLLHFVKESKQDESGMPNNRFLAERTGGTYSTLKVQPAELEDSGVYFCASSQDSPTRGFEQYFGPGTRLTVT.

The genes are TRBV28 and TRBJ2-1; D not resolved. Trimming removed 7 bases from V and 4 bases from J, with 11 bases in between. There are 13 residues in the CDR3. Germline CDR1 MDHEN, CDR2 SYDVKM. CDR3 residues: CASTHSPYNEQFF. DNA of the CDR3: TGTGCCAGCACCCATTCCCCTTACAATGAGCAGTTCTTC.

V gene TRBV7-3 combines with J gene TRBJ2-1, with a weak D call TRBD1 (8 bases). Germline assignment: CDR1 SGHTA and CDR2 FQGTGA. There are 16 residues in the CDR3. V was cut by 5 bases and J by 7 bases, with 21 bases left in between. CDR3 nucleotide sequence: TGTGCCAGCAGCCCCACAGCGGGACAGGTGTTAAATGAGCAGTTCTTC. It is translated as CASSPTAGQVLNEQFF.

CDR3 amino acids: CASSPTGREKLFF. The CDR3 DNA reads TGTGCCAGCAGCCCTACGGGCCGAGAAAAACTGTTTTTT. V is TRBV6-6 and J is TRBJ1-4; D not certain. There are 13 residues in the CDR3. V gave up 6 bases and J gave up 8 bases, with 13 bases separating them. In germline, CDR1 is MNHNY, CDR2 SVGAGI (reference sequence).

The chain employs TRBV5-1 and TRBJ1-4, with D perhaps matching TRBD1 (6 bases). Per germline, CDR1 SGHRS and CDR2 YFSETQ. The CDR3 is 16 amino acids. V was shortened by 0 bases and J by 2 bases, with 11 bases between the two germline ends. CDR3 DNA: TGCGCCAGCAGCTTGGGAAGGGGGTCGACTAATGAAAAACTGTTTTTT. This translates into CASSLGRGSTNEKLFF.

The chain has TRBV2 and TRBJ2-7; possible D gene TRBD1, 6 bases. The V gene's germline CDR1 is SNHLY and CDR2 FYNNEI. This CDR3 spans 13 amino acids. The V and J ends lost 5 bases and 9 bases respectively, with 17 bases between them. In DNA form, the CDR3 reads TGTGCCAGCAGTCCCGGACAGTTTAGGGCGCAGTACTTC. The encoded protein is CASSPGQFRAQYF.

This clone was observed a single time. The V and J genes are TRBV28 and TRBJ2-3; maybe TRBD2 (6 bases). V shed 5 bases and J shed 0 bases, with 15 bases lying between them. CDR1 MDHEN and CDR2 SYDVKM come from the germline V gene. This CDR3 comprises 16 residues. CDR3 sequence (DNA): TGTGCCAGCAGTCGCCACGGGACTCTTAGCACAGATACGCAGTATTTT. Protein product: CASSRHGTLSTDTQYF.

The chain has TRBV7-9 and TRBJ2-1, with D perhaps matching TRBD1 or TRBD2 (5 bases each). This CDR3 is 14 amino acids long. Trimming left V 1 base short and J 8 bases short, with 12 bases between. Germline V gene lookup returns CDR1 SEHNR and CDR2 FQNEAQ (reference sequence). CDR3 region: CASSLGGTQYEQFF. The CDR3 bases are TGTGCCAGCAGCTTAGGGGGGACCCAATATGAGCAGTTCTTC. The whole variable domain, filled in from reference TRBV7-9 and TRBJ2-1, reads DTGVSQNPRHKITKRGQNVTFRCDPISEHNRLYWYRQTLGQGPEFLTYFQNEAQLEKSRLLSDRFSAERPKGSFSTLEIQRTEQGDSAMYLCASSLGGTQYEQFFGPGTRLTVL.

This chain links TRBV6-1 with TRBJ2-7; no reliable D call. The V gene lost 1 base and the J gene lost 2 bases, with 12 bases spanning the gap. This CDR3 is 15 amino acids long. Germline V gene data show CDR1 as MNHNS and CDR2 as SASEGT. CDR3 region: CASSEGERFAYEQYF. In DNA form, the CDR3 reads TGTGCCAGCAGTGAAGGAGAGCGATTCGCCTACGAGCAGTACTTC.

J is TRBJ2-5 and V is TRBV19; 8 bases line up with TRBD1. The CDR3 has 15 residues. V was pared by 3 bases and J by 3 bases, with 6 bases of the junction left unmatched. The germline V gene encodes CDR1 LNHDA and CDR2 SQIVND (reference sequence). CDR3 sequence: CASSILGTGKETQYF. The CDR3 nucleotides read TGTGCCAGTAGTATTTTAGGGACAGGTAAAGAGACCCAGTACTTC.

The chain carries TRBV11-2 and TRBJ2-7; unclear D gene. Looked up from germline, CDR1 is SGHAT and CDR2 is FQNNGV. The CDR3 spans 15 residues. The V and J ends lost 1 base and 3 bases respectively, with 13 bases between them. The CDR3 sequence is CASSLVLLRDYEQYF. The CDR3 nucleotides are TGTGCCAGCAGCTTAGTACTTTTGAGAGACTACGAGCAGTACTTC.

This clone appeared a single time. The genes are TRBV4-1 and TRBJ2-7, with TRBD2 matching over 7 bases. J was trimmed by 0 bases and V by 1 base; bases with no gene match: 3. This CDR3 comprises 15 residues. Germline loops: CDR1 MGHRA, CDR2 YSYEKL. CDR3 nucleotides: TGCGCCAGCAGCCAAGGGGGCGGGAGCTCCTACGAGCAGTACTTC. Translation: CASSQGGGSSYEQYF.

This chain joins TRBV5-1 and TRBJ1-1, with D perhaps TRBD1 (5 bases). Germline V gives CDR1 SGHRS, CDR2 YFSETQ. With 0 bases removed from V and 4 bases from J, the gap between germline ends came to 13 bases. The CDR3 has 15 amino acids. In DNA form, the CDR3 reads TGCGCCAGCAGCTTGGATGTCAGGGTGGCCACTGAAGCTTTCTTT. Protein: CASSLDVRVATEAFF.

The CDR3 region has the DNA TGTGCCAGCAGCTTAAGGGGACTAGCGGGAGGTCGGGACAATGAGCAGTTCTTC. It specifies CASSLRGLAGGRDNEQFF. The rearrangement uses TRBV13 and TRBJ2-1, with 15 bases that match TRBD2. CDR1 and CDR2 from the germline V gene are PRHDT and FYEKMQ (reference sequence). Trimming at V came to 2 bases and at J to 5 bases, leaving 7 bases not matched to a gene. The CDR3 extends over 18 amino acids.

This chain links TRBV9 with TRBJ2-7, with a weak D call TRBD2 (5 bases). Germline values: CDR1 SGDLS, CDR2 YYNGEE. CDR3 length: 15 amino acids. The germline V and J ends were trimmed by 2 bases and 1 base, with 13 bases remaining between them. CDR3 DNA: TGTGCCAGCAGCGTTGGCCCGGGGATTTCCTACGAGCAGTACTTC. Protein sequence: CASSVGPGISYEQYF.

The CDR3 coding sequence is TGTGCCAGCAGCCCAGGGCTAGCGGTCAACAATGAGCAGTTCTTC. Residues: CASSPGLAVNNEQFF. This rearrangement joins TRBV11-3 to TRBJ2-1, with 7 bases that match TRBD2. Trimming at V came to 5 bases and at J to 5 bases, leaving 9 bases not matched to a gene. This CDR3 contains 15 residues. Germline loops: CDR1 SGHNT, CDR2 YENEEA.

The chain has TRBV5-1 and TRBJ2-6; a weak D match, TRBD2 (5 bases). The V end was cut by 1 base, the J end by 2 bases, with 16 bases between. Germline V gene data show CDR1 as SGHRS and CDR2 as YFSETQ. CDR3 size: 18 residues. The CDR3 region is CASSLKSSSSAGANVLTF. The CDR3 DNA sequence: TGCGCCAGCAGCTTGAAATCTAGCTCTTCCGCTGGGGCCAACGTCCTGACTTTC.

The chain is built from TRBV19 and TRBJ1-1; no firm D call. Per germline, CDR1 LNHDA and CDR2 SQIVND (reference sequence). The CDR3 has 15 residues. V was trimmed by 3 bases and J by 8 bases, leaving 19 bases between them. The CDR3 DNA reads as TGTGCCAGTAGTATTACTCACCCCCCGTCACCGGAAGCTTTCTTT. Translation: CASSITHPPSPEAFF.

The rearrangement uses TRBV6-1 and TRBJ2-3; D remains ambiguous. In germline, CDR1 is MNHNS, CDR2 SASEGT. V was pared by 8 bases and J by 6 bases, with 12 bases between. CDR3 length: 12 residues. The CDR3 DNA reads TGTGCCAGCGAGCAAAGGGTGGATACGCAGTATTTT. Protein product: CASEQRVDTQYF.

The chain carries TRBV7-2 and TRBJ2-5; 9 bases map to TRBD2. The germline CDR1 and CDR2 sequences are SGHTA and FQGNSA. CDR3 length: 15 amino acids. The V and J ends lost 2 bases and 4 bases, in that order; junction bases with no gene match: 5. CDR3 loop: CASSLRGSGGETQYF. Written as DNA, the CDR3 is TGTGCCAGCAGCTTAAGGGGTAGCGGGGGAGAGACCCAGTACTTC.

The rearrangement links TRBV19 to TRBJ2-3, with 7 bases fitting TRBD2. The ends lost 8 bases at V and 5 bases at J; junction bases unmatched: 10. The CDR3 sequence is 14 residues long. The germline V gene has CDR1 LNHDA and CDR2 SQIVND (reference sequence). CDR3 sequence reads: CASAGGGLVDTQYF. Here the CDR3 DNA reads TGTGCCAGTGCCGGGGGAGGGTTGGTAGATACGCAGTATTTT.